The source of this T cell receptor (beta chain) is a study of blood T cells in healthy people across ages. For the study at large: About one barcoded beta molecule per two T cells was captured by template switching.

Whole-study results and caveats: Naive and antigen-experienced cells were not separated, limiting conclusive comparison. Higher diversity, along with more naive CD4+ cells, distinguished long-lived donors from aged donors.

This clonotype has more than one count but fewer than ten. No antigen is known for it. Primed by a sample-barcoded 5' primer and a J-beta primer mix, a second PCR proceeded for about 6 to 11 cycles. TCRdb re-analysed the 5' RACE reads in MiXCR, keeping a single row per CDR3 protein. The data show some 700,000 distinct CDR3 sequences, 22% seen once. Germline values: CDR1 LGHDT, CDR2 YNNKEL (reference sequence). V lost 1 base to trimming and J lost 3 bases, with 13 bases between them. The CDR3 sequence is 15 residues long. The receptor's source is a man between 65 and 85 years old in good health. Sequenced: blood. The chain recombines TRBV3-1 with TRBJ2-7; D might be TRBD2 (5 bases). CDR3 in DNA: TGTGCCAGCAGCCAAGCGCCTAGCCCCGGCTACGAGCAGTACTTC. Translation gives CASSQAPSPGYEQYF.